This passage covers 27 T cell receptor beta chains from one sample sequenced in a study of T cells in Graves' hyperthyroidism and ophthalmopathy. The investigators amplified TCR beta CDR3 regions from RNA transcripts. In the first-round RT-PCR of the TCR CDR3, the HTBI primer set was used. Via MiXCR, TCRdb re-called the multiplex PCR reads, giving one row per CDR3 protein. The sample carries a few hundred thousand distinct CDR3 sequences, approximately 14% recorded once. The source material was blood. These receptor sequences come from a woman in her twenties or thirties with Graves' hyperthyroidism.

This clonotype was counted ten times or more. The chain has TRBV30 and TRBJ1-4; D is ambiguous. The CDR3 is 11 residues long. The germline gives CDR1 GTSNPN, CDR2 SVGIG (reference sequence). V lost 0 bases and J lost 8, with 4 bases in between. The CDR3 coding sequence is TGTGCCTGGAGTGTACTCGAAAAACTGTTTTTT. Protein sequence: CAWSVLEKLFF.

This clonotype was seen ten or more times. The chain uses TRBV18 and TRBJ2-7, with D tentatively TRBD2 (5 bases). This CDR3 comprises 12 residues. CDR1 KGHSH and CDR2 LQKENI come from the germline V gene. V was trimmed by 8 bases and J by 4 bases, leaving 12 bases between them. CDR3 sequence (DNA): TGTGCCAGCAGCCCTGGCGGGTACGAGCAGTACTTC. Its translation is CASSPGGYEQYF.

This clonotype was found a few times. The CDR3 DNA follows: TGTGCCAGCAGCGCTCAGGGGTCGCCCTACGAGCAGTACTTC. Its protein is CASSAQGSPYEQYF. The rearrangement links TRBV9 to TRBJ2-7; possible D gene TRBD1, 6 bases. The germline V and J ends were trimmed by 3 bases and 2 bases, with 12 bases remaining between them. The CDR3 has 14 residues. Germline loops: CDR1 SGDLS, CDR2 YYNGEE.

CDR3 region: CASSQGPSGSRDTQYF. The CDR3 DNA is TGTGCCAGCAGCCAGGGCCCTAGCGGGAGTCGAGATACGCAGTATTTT. The chain recombines TRBV7-2 with TRBJ2-3; 10 bases line up with TRBD2. The CDR3 consists of 16 residues. V lost 5 bases and J lost 5; bases outside the gene matches: 10. Germline values: CDR1 SGHTA, CDR2 FQGNSA.

The table lists this clonotype with many counts. The J gene is TRBJ2-3, the V gene TRBV6-1, with 9 bases lining up with TRBD2. Germline CDR1 and CDR2: MNHNS and SASEGT. Trimming took 5 bases from V and 6 from J; bases not matched to a gene: 6. The CDR3 spans 14 residues. The CDR3 region is CASSMREGGDTQYF. CDR3 coding DNA: TGTGCCAGCAGTATGCGGGAGGGTGGGGATACGCAGTATTTT.

This clonotype was recorded many times. The V and J genes are TRBV27 and TRBJ1-2, with 9 bases lining up with TRBD1. V dropped 5 bases and J dropped 8; count of bases not matched to a gene: 9. Germline assignment: CDR1 MNHEY and CDR2 SMNVEV (reference sequence). The length of the CDR3 is 14 residues. In DNA form, the CDR3 reads TGTGCCAGCAGTCCCGGGACAGGGACAGGAGGCTACACCTTC. Translated: CASSPGTGTGGYTF.

The chain is built from TRBV20-1 and TRBJ1-1, with 7 positions matching TRBD1. In germline, CDR1 is DFQATT, CDR2 SNEGSKA (reference sequence). Unmatched junction bases numbered 5, after V lost 6 bases and J lost 1 base. The CDR3 spans 13 residues. CDR3 bases: TGCAGTGCCAGGGACAGACCGAACACTGAAGCTTTCTTT. Translation gives CSARDRPNTEAFF.

This clonotype occurred many times. The chain employs TRBV11-2 and TRBJ2-5; either TRBD1 or TRBD2 may fit D (5 bases each). The CDR3 runs to 14 residues. Trimming shortened V by 5 bases and J by 5 bases, and 15 bases separated the two germline ends. From germline, CDR1 is SGHAT and CDR2 FQNNGV. CDR3 nucleotide sequence: TGTGCCAGCAGCACAGAAGACTGGGGGGAGACCCAGTACTTC. This translates into CASSTEDWGETQYF.

This clonotype occurred many times. The chain has TRBV11-2 and TRBJ1-6; 8 nucleotides align to TRBD1. Per germline, CDR1 SGHAT and CDR2 FQNNGV. V lost 4 bases to trimming and J lost 7 bases; unmatched junction nucleotides: 12. The length of the CDR3 is 17 residues. CDR3 nucleotides: TGTGCCAGCAGCTACGACAGGGGACGAAGTACGAATTCACCCCTCCACTTT. It yields the protein CASSYDRGRSTNSPLHF.

There are many counts of this clonotype. The CDR3 protein is CASSVRSSSYNEQFF. In nucleotides, the CDR3 is TGTGCCAGCAGTGTTAGGTCGAGCTCCTACAATGAGCAGTTCTTC. V is TRBV2 and J is TRBJ2-1; D unresolved. Trimming stripped 4 bases from V and 0 bases from J, with 10 bases between. The CDR3 is 15 residues long. CDR1 SNHLY and CDR2 FYNNEI come from the germline V gene.

The V and J genes are TRBV20-1 and TRBJ2-7, with 8 bases matching TRBD1. The ends lost 7 bases at V and 4 bases at J; junction bases unmatched: 12. This CDR3 comprises 14 residues. Germline loops: CDR1 DFQATT, CDR2 SNEGSKA (reference sequence). The DNA of the CDR3 is TGCAGTGTTACGGGGACGGGACAGGAGTACGAGCAGTACTTC. Translated: CSVTGTGQEYEQYF.

This clonotype came up many times. The V and J genes are TRBV11-3 and TRBJ2-5, with D perhaps matching TRBD2 (6 bases). CDR3 length: 15 residues. Germline loops: CDR1 SGHNT, CDR2 YENEEA. V lost 1 base and J lost 5, with 14 bases in between. This CDR3 reads CASSLGAGTGETQYF. The CDR3 coding sequence is TGTGCCAGCAGCTTAGGCGCCGGGACTGGGGAGACCCAGTACTTC.

This clonotype occurred many times. The V gene is TRBV9, the J gene TRBJ1-1; D call uncertain. This CDR3 region has 13 residues. CDR1 SGDLS and CDR2 YYNGEE come from the germline V gene. V lost 3 bases and J lost 0, with 6 bases in between. CDR3 region: CASSGALNTEAFF. In DNA, the CDR3 is TGTGCCAGCAGCGGTGCCCTGAACACTGAAGCTTTCTTT. The whole variable domain, filled in from reference TRBV9 and TRBJ1-1, reads DSGVTQTPKHLITATGQRVTLRCSPRSGDLSVYWYQQSLDQGLQFLIQYYNGEERAKGNILERFSAQQFPDLHSELNLSSLELGDSALYFCASSGALNTEAFFGQGTRLTVV.

The chain employs TRBV27 and TRBJ2-7; 10 nucleotides match TRBD1. Per the germline V gene, CDR1 is MNHEY and CDR2 is SMNVEV (reference sequence). CDR3 length: 14 amino acids. The V segment lost 1 base and the J segment 6 bases; nucleotides outside the gene matches: 3. The chain's CDR3 is CASSLLDRGTEQYF. The CDR3 nucleotides are TGTGCCAGCAGTTTATTGGACAGGGGGACCGAGCAGTACTTC.

The V call is TRBV10-3, the J call TRBJ1-3, with TRBD1 matching over 8 bases. The trim removed 4 bases at V and 0 bases at J, leaving 2 bases unmatched. Per germline, CDR1 ENHRY and CDR2 SYGVKD. The CDR3 is 15 residues long. The CDR3 protein is CAISGDRSSGNTIYF. For the CDR3, the DNA is TGTGCCATCAGTGGGGACAGGAGCTCTGGAAACACCATATATTTT.

V is TRBV27 and J is TRBJ2-3; 8 nucleotides align to TRBD1. The ends lost 3 bases at V and 1 base at J; junction bases unmatched: 9. Germline V gene data show CDR1 as MNHEY and CDR2 as SMNVEV (reference sequence). This CDR3 comprises 17 residues. CDR3 DNA sequence: TGTGCCAGCAGTTTGCCAGGATCAGGGGGCGGCACAGATACGCAGTATTTT. It translates to CASSLPGSGGGTDTQYF.

This clonotype was recorded only once. The V call is TRBV7-9, the J call TRBJ2-3, with 7 bases matching TRBD1. After removal of 4 bases from V and 2 bases from J, the junction contained 9 bases not matched to a gene. This CDR3 contains 16 residues. Looked up from germline, CDR1 is SEHNR and CDR2 is FQNEAQ (reference sequence). The CDR3 DNA follows: TGTGCCAGCAGCTCGACCGGGACAGATCCCACAGATACGCAGTATTTT. This translates into CASSSTGTDPTDTQYF.

Note on this clonotype: The junction departs from germline at one end; a sequencing error may be responsible. The rearrangement joins TRBV20-1 to TRBJ2-7, with TRBD2 identical over 8 bases. The CDR3 covers 15 residues. Germline V CDR1 and CDR2: DFQATT, SNEGSKA (reference sequence). The CDR3 bases are TGCAGTGCTAGTACCCCCCTAGCGGGCTCCTACGAGAAGTACTTC. Encoded protein: CSASTPLAGSYEKYF.

This clonotype was recorded at least ten times. The chain joins TRBV20-1 to TRBJ2-7; D gene uncertain. With 0 bases removed from V and 6 bases from J, the gap between germline ends came to 9 bases. Germline V CDR1 and CDR2: DFQATT, SNEGSKA (reference sequence). The CDR3 has 12 residues. The CDR3 DNA reads TGCAGTGCTAGAGATGCATCCGGCGAGCAGTACTTC. Amino acids: CSARDASGEQYF.

This clonotype was seen only a few times. The chain has TRBV6-1 and TRBJ2-7, with D perhaps TRBD2 (5 bases). The CDR3 has 14 amino acids. V was trimmed by 3 bases and J by 1 base, leaving 10 bases between them. Germline V gives CDR1 MNHNS, CDR2 SASEGT. This CDR3 reads CASSDTGISYEQYF. The CDR3 DNA reads TGTGCCAGCAGTGACACGGGGATTTCCTACGAGCAGTACTTC.

This clonotype was found many times. The J gene is TRBJ2-3, the V gene TRBV12-3 or TRBV12-4; 13 bases match TRBD2. The V segment lost 5 bases and the J segment 0 bases; nucleotides outside the gene matches: 11. This CDR3 has 19 residues. This CDR3 reads CASSLRWGTSGMSTDTQYF. CDR3 DNA: TGTGCCAGCAGTCTCCGGTGGGGGACTAGCGGGATGAGCACAGATACGCAGTATTTT.

This clonotype was detected only a few times. The chain uses TRBV2 and TRBJ1-6, with 10 bases fitting TRBD1. Germline loops: CDR1 SNHLY, CDR2 FYNNEI. Unmatched junction bases numbered 6, after V lost 6 bases and J lost 10 bases. This CDR3 has 14 residues. CDR3 sequence reads: CASRLGTGDSPLHF. The CDR3 nucleotides read TGTGCCAGCAGACTAGGGACAGGGGACTCACCCCTCCACTTT.

The V and J genes are TRBV30 and TRBJ2-1; possible D gene TRBD1, 6 bases. This CDR3 contains 15 residues. Germline assignment: CDR1 GTSNPN and CDR2 SVGIG (reference sequence). Trimming removed 0 bases at V and 7 bases at J, with 16 bases between. DNA for the CDR3: TGTGCCTGGAGTGTAAAGGTAGTGAGGGGGAATGAGCAGTTCTTC. It specifies CAWSVKVVRGNEQFF.

V usage is TRBV20-1 and J usage is TRBJ2-1; D possibly matches TRBD1 or TRBD2 (5 bases each). CDR1 is DFQATT, CDR2 SNEGSKA, per germline (reference sequence). The CDR3 is made up of 15 amino acids. Trimming removed 6 bases at V and 0 bases at J, with 15 bases between. CDR3 region: CSARAPGSSYNEQFF. In DNA form, the CDR3 reads TGCAGTGCACGCGCCCCAGGGAGCTCCTACAATGAGCAGTTCTTC.

This clonotype was counted only a few times. The rearrangement joins TRBV12-3 or TRBV12-4 to TRBJ2-3; the D call may be TRBD1 or TRBD2 (5 bases each). The ends were cut back, 6 bases at V and 6 bases at J, with 22 bases in the middle. This CDR3 contains 16 residues. The CDR3 DNA sequence: TGTGCCAGCAGCACCTGGGTAAGGGCCGAGGGGGATACGCAGTATTTT. Translation: CASSTWVRAEGDTQYF.

This clonotype has ten or more counts. The chain uses TRBV27 and TRBJ2-3; 8 positions agree with TRBD2. J was trimmed by 3 bases and V by 8 bases; bases with no gene match: 10. The CDR3 runs 15 residues. Germline CDR1 and CDR2: MNHEY and SMNVEV (reference sequence). The CDR3: CASARMAGGTDTQYF. The CDR3 region has the DNA TGTGCCAGCGCTCGGATGGCGGGAGGTACAGATACGCAGTATTTT.

This clonotype showed up many times. This rearrangement joins TRBV28 to TRBJ2-1; no firm D call. Germline-derived CDR1 and CDR2 are MDHEN and SYDVKM. Trimming shortened V by 7 bases and J by 8 bases, and 9 bases separated the two germline ends. This CDR3 contains 11 residues. The chain's CDR3 is CASTGQHEQFF. CDR3 sequence (DNA): TGTGCCAGCACCGGCCAGCATGAGCAGTTCTTC.